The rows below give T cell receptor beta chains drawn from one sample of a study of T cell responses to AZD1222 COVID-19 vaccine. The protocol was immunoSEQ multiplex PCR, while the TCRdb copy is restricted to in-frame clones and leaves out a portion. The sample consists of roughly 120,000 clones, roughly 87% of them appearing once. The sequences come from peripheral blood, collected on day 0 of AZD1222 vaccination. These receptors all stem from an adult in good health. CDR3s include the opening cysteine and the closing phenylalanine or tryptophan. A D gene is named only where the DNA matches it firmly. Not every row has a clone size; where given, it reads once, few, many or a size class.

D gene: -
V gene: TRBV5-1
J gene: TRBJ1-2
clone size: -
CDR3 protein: CASSLGTGLENYGYTF
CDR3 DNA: TGCGCCAGCAGCTTGGGAACCGGACTCGAAAACTATGGCTACACCTTC

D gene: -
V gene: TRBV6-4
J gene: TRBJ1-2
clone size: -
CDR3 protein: CASSPALGGNYGYTF
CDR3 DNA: TGTGCCAGCAGTCCCGCTCTGGGGGGCAACTATGGCTACACCTTC

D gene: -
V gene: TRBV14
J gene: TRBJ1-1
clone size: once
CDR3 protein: CASSQEVGGLMNTEAFF
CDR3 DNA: TGTGCCAGCAGCCAAGAGGTCGGAGGGCTAATGAACACTGAAGCTTTCTTT

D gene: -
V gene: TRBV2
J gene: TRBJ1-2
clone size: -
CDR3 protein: CASSESGRVGYTF
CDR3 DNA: TGTGCCAGCAGTGAATCCGGACGGGTTGGCTACACCTTC

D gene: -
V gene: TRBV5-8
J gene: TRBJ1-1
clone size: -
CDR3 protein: CASSLRGDTEAFF
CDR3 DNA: TGTGCCAGCAGCTTGAGGGGGGACACTGAAGCTTTCTTT

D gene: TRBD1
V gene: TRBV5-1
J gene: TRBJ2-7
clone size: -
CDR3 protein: CASSRDTGGASYEQYF
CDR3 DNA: TGCGCCAGCAGCCGGGATACAGGGGGCGCATCCTACGAGCAGTACTTC

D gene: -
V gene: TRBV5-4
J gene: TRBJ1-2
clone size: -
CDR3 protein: CASSLDPGSDYTF
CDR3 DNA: TGTGCCAGCAGCTTGGATCCAGGCTCGGACTACACCTTC

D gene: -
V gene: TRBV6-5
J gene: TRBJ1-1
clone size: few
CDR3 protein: CASSYNPQTEAFF
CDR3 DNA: TGTGCCAGCAGTTACAACCCCCAGACTGAAGCTTTCTTT

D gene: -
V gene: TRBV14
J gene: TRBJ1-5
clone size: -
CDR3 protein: CASSLQGNQPQHF
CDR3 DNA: TGTGCCAGCAGTCTTCAGGGGAATCAGCCCCAGCATTTT

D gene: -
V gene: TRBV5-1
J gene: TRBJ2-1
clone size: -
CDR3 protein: CASSSDGDFYNEQFF
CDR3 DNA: TGCGCCAGCAGCTCGGACGGCGACTTCTACAATGAGCAGTTCTTC

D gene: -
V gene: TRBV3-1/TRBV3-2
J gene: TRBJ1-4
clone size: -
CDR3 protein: CASSTSGEPTNEKLFF
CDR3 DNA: TGTGCCAGCAGCACCTCGGGAGAGCCGACTAATGAAAAACTGTTTTTT

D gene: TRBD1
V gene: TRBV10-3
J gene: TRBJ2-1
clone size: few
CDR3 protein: CAISGDSGNEQFF
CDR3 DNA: TGTGCCATCAGTGGGGACAGTGGAAATGAGCAGTTCTTC

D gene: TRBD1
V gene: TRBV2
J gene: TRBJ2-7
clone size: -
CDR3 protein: CASRPRDSSHEQYF
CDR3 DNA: TGTGCCAGCAGACCCCGGGACAGTTCCCACGAGCAGTACTTC

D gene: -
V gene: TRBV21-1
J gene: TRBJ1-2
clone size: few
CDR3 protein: CASTKRPLNYGYTF
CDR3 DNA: TGTGCCAGCACCAAAAGACCTCTGAACTATGGCTACACCTTC

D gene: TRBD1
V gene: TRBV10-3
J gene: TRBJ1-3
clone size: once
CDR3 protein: CAIRGDTGVASGNTIYF
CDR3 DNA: TGTGCCATCAGGGGTGATACAGGGGTTGCCTCTGGAAACACCATATATTTT

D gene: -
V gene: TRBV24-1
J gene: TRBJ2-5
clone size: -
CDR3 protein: CATSEVTWYQETQYF
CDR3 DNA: TGTGCCACCAGTGAGGTGACTTGGTACCAAGAGACCCAGTACTTC

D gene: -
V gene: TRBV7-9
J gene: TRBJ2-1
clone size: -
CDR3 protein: CASSLAFNEQFF
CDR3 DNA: TGTGCCAGCAGCTTAGCGTTCAATGAGCAGTTCTTC

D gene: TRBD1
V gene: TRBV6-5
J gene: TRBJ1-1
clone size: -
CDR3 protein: CASSLTGGETEAFF
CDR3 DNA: TGTGCCAGCAGCTTAACAGGGGGCGAAACTGAAGCTTTCTTT

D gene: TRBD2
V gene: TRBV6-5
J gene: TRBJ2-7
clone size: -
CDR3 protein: CASSYGLAGAYEQYF
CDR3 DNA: TGTGCCAGCAGTTACGGTCTAGCGGGAGCGTACGAGCAGTACTTC

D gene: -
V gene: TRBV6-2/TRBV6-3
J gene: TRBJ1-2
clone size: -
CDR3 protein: CASSYPSGYTF
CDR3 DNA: TGTGCCAGCAGTTACCCGAGCGGCTACACCTTC

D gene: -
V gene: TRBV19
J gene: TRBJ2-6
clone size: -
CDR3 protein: CASSIAGANVLTF
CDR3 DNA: TGTGCCAGTAGTATAGCCGGGGCCAACGTCCTGACTTTC

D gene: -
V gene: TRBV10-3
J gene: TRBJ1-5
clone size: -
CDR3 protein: CAISEAGWGNQPQHF
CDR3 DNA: TGTGCCATCAGTGAGGCAGGGTGGGGCAATCAGCCCCAGCATTTT

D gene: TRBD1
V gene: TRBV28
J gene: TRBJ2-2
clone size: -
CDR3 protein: CASSTDREEDGELFF
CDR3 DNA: TGTGCCAGCAGTACGGACAGGGAGGAGGACGGGGAGCTGTTTTTT

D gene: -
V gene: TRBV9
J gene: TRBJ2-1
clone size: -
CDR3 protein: CASSPVGDRRHNEQFF
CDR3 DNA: TGTGCCAGCAGCCCCGTTGGAGATCGCCGTCACAATGAGCAGTTCTTC

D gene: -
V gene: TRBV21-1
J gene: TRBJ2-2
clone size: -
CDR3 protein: CASSKELQITGELFF
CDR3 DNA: TGTGCCAGCAGCAAAGAATTACAGATCACCGGGGAGCTGTTTTTT

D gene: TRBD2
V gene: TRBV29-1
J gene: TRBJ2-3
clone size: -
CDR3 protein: CSVSGLAGGTDTQYF
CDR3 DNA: TGCAGCGTTAGTGGATTAGCGGGAGGAACAGATACGCAGTATTTT

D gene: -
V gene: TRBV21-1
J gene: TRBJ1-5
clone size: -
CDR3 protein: CPKSPGTEFNQPQHF
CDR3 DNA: TGTCCCAAAAGCCCCGGGACGGAATTCAATCAGCCCCAGCATTTT

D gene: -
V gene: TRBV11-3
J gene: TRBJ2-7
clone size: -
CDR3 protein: CASSFTGLGEQYF
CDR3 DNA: TGTGCCAGCAGCTTTACAGGGTTGGGGGAGCAGTACTTC

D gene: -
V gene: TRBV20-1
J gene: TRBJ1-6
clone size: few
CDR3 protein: CSASVAQGSSSPLHF
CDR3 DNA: TGCAGTGCTAGTGTGGCTCAGGGGAGTAGTTCACCCCTCCACTTT

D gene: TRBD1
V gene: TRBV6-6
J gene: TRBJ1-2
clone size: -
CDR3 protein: CVSSPRGQLTSTPTANYGYTF
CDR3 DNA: TGTGTCAGCAGCCCCCGGGGACAGCTAACCTCAACGCCTACAGCTAACTATGGCTACACCTTC

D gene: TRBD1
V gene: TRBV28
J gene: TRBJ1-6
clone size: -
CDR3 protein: CASNMWTGDISPLHF
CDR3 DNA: TGTGCCAGCAACATGTGGACAGGGGATATCTCACCCCTCCACTTT

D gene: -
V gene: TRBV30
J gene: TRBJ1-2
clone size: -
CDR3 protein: CAWSVQGGGGYTF
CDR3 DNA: TGTGCCTGGAGTGTCCAAGGGGGGGGAGGCTACACCTTC

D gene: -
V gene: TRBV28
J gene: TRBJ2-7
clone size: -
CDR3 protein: CASSPRTEQYF
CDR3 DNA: TGTGCCAGCAGTCCACGGACCGAGCAGTACTTC

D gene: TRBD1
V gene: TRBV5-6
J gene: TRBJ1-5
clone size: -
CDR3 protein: CASSDGTGYQPQHF
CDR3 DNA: TGTGCCAGCAGCGACGGGACAGGCTATCAGCCCCAGCATTTT

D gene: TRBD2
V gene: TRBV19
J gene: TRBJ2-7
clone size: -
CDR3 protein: CASSLQTSKYEQYF
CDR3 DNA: TGTGCCAGTAGCCTACAGACTAGCAAGTACGAGCAGTACTTC

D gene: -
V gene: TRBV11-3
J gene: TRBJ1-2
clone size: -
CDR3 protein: CASSLPSRGYTF
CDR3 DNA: TGTGCCAGCAGCTTGCCCAGTAGGGGCTACACCTTC

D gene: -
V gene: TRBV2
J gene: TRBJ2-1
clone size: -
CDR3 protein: CASSVASNNEQFF
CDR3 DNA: TGTGCCAGCAGTGTGGCCAGTAACAATGAGCAGTTCTTC

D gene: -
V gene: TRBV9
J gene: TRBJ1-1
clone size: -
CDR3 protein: CASSVTTGNTEAFF
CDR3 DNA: TGTGCCAGCAGCGTAACGACAGGGAACACTGAAGCTTTCTTT

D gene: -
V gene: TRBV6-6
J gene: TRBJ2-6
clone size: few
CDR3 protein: CASSPATASSSGANVLTF
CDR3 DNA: TGTGCCAGCAGTCCTGCGACGGCGTCTAGCTCTGGGGCCAACGTCCTGACTTTC

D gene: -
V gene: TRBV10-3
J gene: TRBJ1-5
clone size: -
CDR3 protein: CAISATVNQPQHF
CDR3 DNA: TGTGCCATCAGTGCGACGGTTAATCAGCCCCAGCATTTT